This TCR beta chain was recovered during a study of blood T cell repertoires in COVID-19 (dated by TCRdb to 2018 to 2020). Study-wide context: Collaborator samples came from the United States, Italy and Spain and covered acute and convalescent phases of COVID-19. The samples were drawn from the first 160 participants of the ongoing ImmuneRACE study and from roughly 1,300 subjects provided by 6 global collaborators. HLA class I and class II types, where available, came from metadata supplied by the sample provider rather than from assay-based typing. The prospective study material was composed of cDNA or gDNA derived from T cells, B-cell-depleted T cells, or PBMCs. Nearly every sample came with metadata listing a de-identified subject ID, COVID-19 status, age in years and sex. Deeply sampled blood TCRbeta repertoires from subjects exposed to, actively infected with, or recovered from COVID-19 were included in the dataset. The repertoires were released in a freely available public database intended as a resource for research on the immune response to SARS-CoV-2.

In the prospective study, participants were roughly 18 to 100 years old, resided in 24 geographic areas of the United States, and were enrolled through a virtual design. In the prospective study, cohorts were assigned on the basis of participant-reported clinical history obtained from a screening survey and a study questionnaire. A participant counted as exposed if, within 2 weeks of entering the study, that participant had been in contact with someone who had a PCR-confirmed or clinician-diagnosed COVID-19 case. Mobile phlebotomists in the prospective study collected whole blood, serum and a nasopharyngeal or oropharyngeal swab from every participant. Participants in the prospective study had the option to provide additional blood draws and questionnaires over a roughly 2-month period. Before DNA extraction, prospective study blood samples were shipped either frozen or at room temperature. Between the V and J ends, shortened by 3 bases and 2 bases respectively, the junction contains 11 bases. In the germline V gene (reference sequence), CDR1 corresponds to GTSNPN and CDR2 to SVGIG. Taken from cysteine to phenylalanine, the CDR3 has 14 residues. The CDR3 DNA has 42 bases and is translated from base 1.

In regard to this clone: No antigen is known for it. No per-base quality is available; no much larger clone lies one base away.

Broader findings and caveats from the paper: How much clinical and demographic metadata was included differed by source and by participant, and the metadata was provided uncurated.

TCRbeta CDR3 regions were amplified from genomic DNA by means of the immunoSEQ Assay, a bias-controlled multiplex PCR. The authors' analysis ran thus. Nucleated cell counts per sample were estimated from amplification of reference gene primers within the assay. To quantify the absolute abundance of each unique TCRbeta CDR3 rearrangement, sequence reads were collapsed and filtered. For each sample, productive Simpson clonality was calculated as the square root of Simpson's diversity index over productive rearrangements. Held by TCRdb, this immuneACCESS table contains in-frame sequences only and omits some clones. Under half of the omission traces to an unresolved V gene where checked; the cause of the rest is unknown. Clone size and V and J calls were adopted from that table, with D and trimming inferred from the DNA. Counted in this sample were a few hundred thousand clones; roughly 80% of them appeared once. Jointly, the top ten make up approximately 5% of the sample.

The source is a man in his forties who had been exposed to COVID-19. Sequencing used PBMCs or T cells enriched from blood (not recorded which). The V gene is TRBV30 and the J gene is TRBJ1-5, with a tentative D gene TRBD1 over 6 matching bases. The base sequence is TGTGCCTGGAGCGCACAGGGCCGCAATCAGCCCCAGCATTTT. This sequence encodes CAWSAQGRNQPQHF.